Below, 8 T cell receptor beta chains from the same sample are listed, as sequenced in a study of cytotoxic CD8 clonotypes in ibrutinib-treated CLL. Assay: immunoSEQ multiplex PCR; the TCRdb copy retains only in-frame clones and omits some. The sample contains 150,000 or so clones, around three quarters of which appear only once. The sample consisted of PBMCs, taken after 12 months of ibrutinib treatment. The source of these receptors is a human donor with chronic lymphocytic leukemia.

This rearrangement joins TRBV11-3 to TRBJ2-7; unclear D gene. This CDR3 region has 15 residues. Trimming stripped 1 base from V and 0 bases from J, with 10 bases between. Germline V lookup: CDR1 SGHNT, CDR2 YENEEA. This CDR3 is CASSLGAASSYEQYF. The CDR3 bases are TGTGCCAGCAGCTTAGGGGCGGCCAGCTCCTACGAGCAGTACTTC.

The chain combines TRBV19 with TRBJ1-1, with D perhaps matching TRBD1 (5 bases). CDR1 LNHDA and CDR2 SQIVND come from the germline V gene (reference sequence). V lost 6 bases and J lost 1, with 12 bases in between. The CDR3 has 14 amino acids. The CDR3 region has the DNA TGTGCCAGTAGACCCCGGGGGAAGAACACTGAAGCTTTCTTT. Amino acid sequence: CASRPRGKNTEAFF.

There are a few counts of this clone. The gene calls are TRBV5-1 and TRBJ1-2; the D gene is possibly TRBD1 (5 bases). Between the trimmed V and J ends, which lost 2 bases and 4 bases, there was a span of 12 bases. Germline V gene lookup returns CDR1 SGHRS and CDR2 YFSETQ. The CDR3 runs to 14 residues. In DNA form, the CDR3 reads TGCGCCAGCAGCTTTAAGGGGAGCTTCTATGGCTACACCTTC. As protein: CASSFKGSFYGYTF.

The rearrangement joins TRBV6-5 to TRBJ2-7; 8 nucleotides match TRBD2. The CDR3 has 15 residues. Germline V CDR1 and CDR2: MNHEY, SVGAGI. J gave up 5 bases and V 2 bases, and 8 bases lay outside the gene matches. The CDR3 coding sequence is TGTGCCAGCAGTTACACTCCGGGAGGGGGGCACGAGCAGTACTTC. This codes for CASSYTPGGGHEQYF.

V gene TRBV18 combines with J gene TRBJ1-2; D possibly corresponds to TRBD1 (5 bases). Trimming removed 2 bases from V and 7 bases from J, with 23 bases in between. The CDR3 spans 17 residues. In germline, CDR1 is KGHSH, CDR2 LQKENI. DNA for the CDR3: TGTGCCAGCTCACCAACTACGGCAAACAGCCTGAGGGGTGGCTACACCTTC. Translation: CASSPTTANSLRGGYTF.

This clone was observed a single time. The chain is built from TRBV29-1 and TRBJ2-2; 8 positions agree with TRBD2. Germline-derived CDR1 and CDR2 are SQVTM and ANQGSEA. The trim removed 5 bases at V and 4 bases at J, leaving 15 bases unmatched. CDR3 length equals 17 residues. CDR3 residues: CSVTGTSKRGGTGELFF. CDR3 bases: TGCAGCGTTACCGGGACTAGTAAAAGGGGGGGCACCGGGGAGCTGTTTTTT.

The J gene is TRBJ1-1, the V gene TRBV4-2; tentatively, D is TRBD1 (6 bases). Germline V gene lookup returns CDR1 LGHNA and CDR2 YNFKEQ. The germline V and J ends were trimmed by 4 bases and 9 bases, with 15 bases remaining between them. The CDR3 has 13 residues. The CDR3 bases are TGTGCCAGCAGCCTGGCCATGGGGGGGCAAGCTTTCTTT. Translation gives CASSLAMGGQAFF.

This clone was counted once. V gene TRBV4-3 combines with J gene TRBJ2-7; 9 positions agree with TRBD1. V was pared by 1 base and J by 3 bases, with 7 bases of the junction left unmatched. Germline loops: CDR1 LGHNA, CDR2 YSLEER. The CDR3 totals 16 residues. CDR3 sequence reads: CASSQAHGTGHYEQYF. CDR3 DNA sequence: TGCGCCAGCAGCCAAGCCCATGGGACAGGGCACTACGAGCAGTACTTC.